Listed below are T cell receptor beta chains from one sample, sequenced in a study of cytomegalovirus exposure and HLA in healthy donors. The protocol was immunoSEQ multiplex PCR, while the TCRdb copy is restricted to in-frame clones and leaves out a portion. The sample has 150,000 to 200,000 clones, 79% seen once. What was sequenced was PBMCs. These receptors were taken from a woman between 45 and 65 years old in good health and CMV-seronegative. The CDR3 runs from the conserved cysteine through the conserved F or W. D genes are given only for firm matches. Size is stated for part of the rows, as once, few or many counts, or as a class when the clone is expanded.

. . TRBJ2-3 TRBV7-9 TGTGCCAGCAGCCCTCCCTCGGGACTGAGCACAGATACGCAGTATTTT CASSPPSGLSTDTQYF
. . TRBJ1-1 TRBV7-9 TGTGCCAGCAGCTTAGATTGGCTGTCGTTGAACACTGAAGCTTTCTTT CASSLDWLSLNTEAFF
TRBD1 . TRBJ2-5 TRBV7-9 TGTGCCAGCAGCTTTCAGACAGGGGGCAAGGGAGAGACCCAGTACTTC CASSFQTGGKGETQYF
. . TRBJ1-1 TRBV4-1 TGCGCCAGCAGCCAAGAAGGCAGGGGTCGAAGGATCGCTGAAGCTTTCTTT CASSQEGRGRRIAEAFF
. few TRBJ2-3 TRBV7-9 TGTGCCGTAGCTAGCTTTCTCACAGATACGCAGTATTTT CAVASFLTDTQYF
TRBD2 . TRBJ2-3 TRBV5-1 TGCGCCAGCAGCTTTGGAGCGGGGGTTGCAGATACGCAGTATTTT CASSFGAGVADTQYF
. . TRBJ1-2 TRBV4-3 TGCGCCAGCAGCCAAAAGGGGCCGGGCGGGGGGAGCTATGGCTACACCTTC CASSQKGPGGGSYGYTF
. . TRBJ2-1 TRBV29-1 TGCAGCGCGGGGGGCCTCATCGGGGGTGAGCAGTTCTTC CSAGGLIGGEQFF
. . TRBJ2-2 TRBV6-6 TGTGCCAGCAGTGACCCAAGGGGTCAAACCGGGGAGCTGTTTTTT CASSDPRGQTGELFF
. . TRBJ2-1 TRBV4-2 TGTGCCAGCAGCCAAGATAGGGGCGGACTAAGCGGTGAGCAGTTCTTC CASSQDRGGLSGEQFF
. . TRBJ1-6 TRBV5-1 TGCGCCAGCTCCCGGGACAAAGTCGATTCACCCCTCCACTTT CASSRDKVDSPLHF
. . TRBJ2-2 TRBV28 TGTGCCAGAGGGGGAGGGGCCTTCAACACCGGGGAGCTGTTTTTT CARGGGAFNTGELFF
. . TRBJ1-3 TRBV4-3 TGCGCCAGCAGCCAGGTCTCGGGGGTCGGAAACACCATATATTTT CASSQVSGVGNTIYF
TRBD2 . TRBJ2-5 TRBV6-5 TGTGCCAGCATGTACGGCGGGGGGGGCCTGGAGACCCAGTACTTC CASMYGGGGLETQYF
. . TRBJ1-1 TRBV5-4 TGTGCCAGCAGCGCGCCTCCCCAGGGGACTGAAGCTTTCTTT CASSAPPQGTEAFF
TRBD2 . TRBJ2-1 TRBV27 TGTGCCAGCAGGATTTTAGGTTTAGGCGGGGGATCGGGCAATGAGCAGTTCTTC CASRILGLGGGSGNEQFF